One and the same sample provided the 10 T cell receptor beta chains below, sequenced in a study of T-cell memory formation after mild COVID-19. MiXCR, applied by TCRdb to the 5' RACE reads, yields one record per CDR3 protein. Of about 350,000 distinct CDR3 sequences in the sample, 28% were seen once. The specimen sequenced was PBMCs or a T cell subset sorted from them (not recorded which). The receptors stem from an adult woman who had mild COVID-19 (a few samples of this study predate the infection). Cell type and time point are not known.

The CDR3 coding sequence is TGTGCCACCAGCAGAGACAGGGGGCAAGAGACCCAGTACTTC. Translated: CATSRDRGQETQYF. The rearrangement links TRBV15 to TRBJ2-5; 7 nucleotides align to TRBD1. Germline CDR1 is LNHNV and CDR2 is YYDKDF (reference sequence). The V and J ends lost 0 bases and 2 bases, in that order; junction bases with no gene match: 0. This CDR3 spans 14 amino acids.

This clonotype has a handful of counts. The rearrangement joins TRBV5-1 to TRBJ2-3; possibly TRBD2 for D (6 bases). The CDR3 is 15 amino acids. V was trimmed by 2 bases and J by 2 bases, leaving 12 bases between them. Germline values: CDR1 SGHRS, CDR2 YFSETQ. CDR3 sequence (DNA): TGCGCCAGCAGCTTTCGCGGGGAGGTCACAGATACGCAGTATTTT. Protein sequence: CASSFRGEVTDTQYF. The full variable domain, in which reference TRBV5-1 and TRBJ2-3 provide the parts outside the CDR3, is KAGVTQTPRYLIKTRGQQVTLSCSPISGHRSVSWYQQTPGQGLQFLFEYFSETQRNKGNFPGRFSGRQFSNSRSEMNVSTLELGDSALYLCASSFRGEVTDTQYFGPGTRLTVL.

This clonotype was counted once. The chain employs TRBV5-1 and TRBJ2-3, with 10 bases matching TRBD2. Trimming at V came to 0 bases and at J to 4 bases, leaving 14 bases not matched to a gene. The CDR3 totals 19 residues. CDR1 and CDR2 from the germline V gene are SGHRS and YFSETQ. This CDR3 reads CASSLARTSGPITSDTQYF. The CDR3 DNA reads as TGCGCCAGCAGCTTGGCCCGGACTAGCGGACCCATTACCTCAGATACGCAGTATTTT.

This sequence joins TRBV7-9 and TRBJ2-2; weak D call: TRBD1 (5 bases). CDR1 is SEHNR and CDR2 is FQNEAQ in the germline V gene (reference sequence). CDR3 size: 14 residues. Trimming left V 5 bases short and J 9 bases short, with 16 bases between. The chain's CDR3 is CASSPPSRGRELFF. CDR3 nucleotides: TGTGCCAGCAGCCCGCCGTCAAGGGGCAGGGAGCTGTTTTTT. Combining the CDR3 with reference TRBV7-9 and TRBJ2-2 gives the whole variable domain DTGVSQNPRHKITKRGQNVTFRCDPISEHNRLYWYRQTLGQGPEFLTYFQNEAQLEKSRLLSDRFSAERPKGSFSTLEIQRTEQGDSAMYLCASSPPSRGRELFFGEGSRLTVL.

The chain combines TRBV20-1 with TRBJ1-2; maybe TRBD1 (5 bases). This CDR3 comprises 12 residues. Per the germline V gene, CDR1 is DFQATT and CDR2 is SNEGSKA (reference sequence). Trimming took off 6 bases at V and 4 bases at J, with 12 bases between the two ends. In DNA form, the CDR3 reads TGCAGTGCGGCTGGGGCCGGCTATGGCTACACCTTC. Residues: CSAAGAGYGYTF.

The V and J genes are TRBV3-1 and TRBJ2-1, with TRBD2 as a possible D gene (7 bases). V was trimmed by 0 bases and J by 0 bases, leaving 18 bases between them. Germline V gene sequence: CDR1 LGHDT, CDR2 YNNKEL (reference sequence). This CDR3 contains 19 residues. CDR3: CASSQELALAGASYNEQFF. The CDR3 DNA reads as TGTGCCAGCAGCCAAGAGCTAGCCCTGGCGGGGGCCTCCTACAATGAGCAGTTCTTC.

CDR3 in DNA: TGTGCCAGCAGCTTAGTGGCTAGCGGGGGCCGCTCCTACAATGAGCAGTTCTTC. This sequence encodes CASSLVASGGRSYNEQFF. The genes are TRBV11-2 and TRBJ2-1; 10 bases match TRBD2. Trimming at V came to 1 base and at J to 0 bases, leaving 6 bases not matched to a gene. The CDR3 has 18 amino acids. The V gene's germline CDR1 is SGHAT and CDR2 FQNNGV.

This chain uses TRBV12-3 or TRBV12-4 with TRBJ1-1, with 7 bases fitting TRBD1. CDR3 length: 13 residues. The CDR3 reads CAAGGEGATEAFF. The CDR3 nucleotides are TGTGCGGCAGGGGGGGAGGGGGCCACTGAAGCTTTCTTT.

The chain is built from TRBV29-1 and TRBJ2-5; D not certain. CDR3 size: 12 residues. V was trimmed by 1 base and J by 10 bases, leaving 13 bases between them. Germline-derived CDR1 and CDR2 are SQVTM and ANQGSEA. CDR3 protein: CSVEATSRNQYF. The CDR3 bases are TGCAGCGTTGAAGCGACTTCCCGAAACCAGTACTTC.

This clonotype has only a few counts. Here the CDR3 reads CATSRDRRTGGEKLFF. In DNA, the CDR3 is TGTGCCACCAGCAGAGATCGGCGGACAGGGGGCGAAAAACTGTTTTTT. The chain couples TRBV15 to TRBJ1-4; 11 bases line up with TRBD1. The germline V gene encodes CDR1 LNHNV and CDR2 YYDKDF (reference sequence). V shed 0 bases, J shed 8 bases, and the junction held 5 bases outside the gene matches. The CDR3 is 16 residues long.